The next 3 T cell receptor beta chains were all read from a single sample in a study of shared clonotypes between healthy human individuals. Clones were sequenced by immunoSEQ multiplex PCR, and TCRdb holds only the in-frame ones, with some missing. The sample holds approximately 92,000 clones; approximately 63% are singletons and the top ten take 50%. Source material: memory CD8+ T cells sorted from blood. Subset reported: CD45RO+ cells pooled with CCR7-negative TemRA cells. These receptors were collected from a man aged 25 to 45 in good health.

The chain employs TRBV4-1 and TRBJ2-5; D possibly matches TRBD1 or TRBD2 (5 bases each). The germline CDR1 and CDR2 sequences are MGHRA and YSYEKL. The CDR3 spans 17 residues. V shed 0 bases and J shed 1 base, with 15 bases lying between them. The CDR3 loop reads CASSQEERIGTQETQYF. DNA for the CDR3: TGCGCCAGCAGCCAAGAAGAGCGCATAGGGACCCAAGAGACCCAGTACTTC.

This clone was seen only a few times. V gene TRBV11-3 combines with J gene TRBJ2-1; 7 bases match TRBD2. Per germline, CDR1 SGHNT and CDR2 YENEEA. V gave up 6 bases and J gave up 7 bases; unmatched junction bases: 12. This CDR3 region has 15 residues. The chain's CDR3 is CASSPPDAGANEQFF. The CDR3 coding sequence is TGTGCCAGCAGTCCACCGGACGCGGGAGCTAATGAGCAGTTCTTC.

The chain recombines TRBV14 with TRBJ2-1, with 9 bases lining up with TRBD2. The CDR3 consists of 17 residues. With 2 bases clipped from V and 5 bases from J, the junction kept 10 bases outside the gene matches. Germline CDR1 is SGHDN and CDR2 is FVKESK. This chain's CDR3 is CASSQFLLAGAHNEQFF. CDR3 nucleotide sequence: TGTGCCAGCAGCCAATTTTTATTAGCGGGAGCACACAATGAGCAGTTCTTC. The full variable domain, its missing parts supplied by reference TRBV14 and TRBJ2-1, is EAGVTQFPSHSVIEKGQTVTLRCDPISGHDNLYWYRRVMGKEIKFLLHFVKESKQDESGMPNNRFLAERTGGTYSTLKVQPAELEDSGVYFCASSQFLLAGAHNEQFFGPGTRLTVL.